This T cell receptor beta chain emerged from a study of shared clonotypes between healthy human individuals (dated by TCRdb to 2018 to 2021). General notes on the study: The cohort included three men and a couple of women between 18 and 49 years of age. To increase sequencing depth and limit assay-specific biases, different laboratories used diverse techniques to prepare libraries and sequence TCR repertoires. Between about 0.9 and 8.9 billion PBMCs per donor were obtained by leukapheresis. Blood TCR repertoires of about 5 healthy adults were deeply sequenced to estimate repertoire size and the extent of clonotype sharing between individuals. On the study overall, not on this receptor specifically: The small number of donors limited the genetic and exposure-history diversity represented. Sampling was restricted to blood, and TCR repertoires in tissue are likely to differ from TCR repertoires in blood. Pairwise subsampling indicated that sequencing depth was expected to affect the degree of clonotype sharing among donors.

Using the deep immunoSEQ assay, TCR CDR3 regions were amplified from genomic DNA by multiplex PCR. Genomic DNA extracted from each cell subset was distributed evenly over all wells of several immunoSEQ 96-well plates, and each plate served as one replicate. For unsorted PBMC, about 270 ng of genomic DNA, equivalent to around 30,000 T cell genomes, went into each replicate PCR. Genomic DNA from unsorted PBMC was sequenced over ten immunoSEQ deep assay plates. The purified libraries were quantified using a Qubit 3.0 fluorometer, sized with a Bioanalyzer 2100, and then quantified again using the KAPA Library Quantification kit. Every immunoSEQ 96-well plate was sequenced on a separate single-read 150-cycle Illumina NextSeq 550 flow cell. The source study handled its data this way. The immunoSEQ output contained only junctional sequences without quality scores, so filtering could not match that applied to full-length reads. Sequences were annotated with PyIR, a Python wrapper for IgBLAST v1.9, and V/J genes and CDR3 were assigned using IMGT germline references. Reads were filtered out if the reads had weak V/J assignments (E-value above 1e-6), no CDR3, stop codons, out-of-frame junctions, or ambiguous translated residues. V3J clonotypes were defined as sequences sharing the same inferred V gene, J gene, and CDR3 amino acid sequence. Percentage overlap between repertoires was computed as shared unique clonotypes divided by the size of the smaller repertoire. Repertoire richness was assessed with RTK rarefaction, the Chao1 estimator, and Recon v2.1 estimates of unobserved clonotypes. What TCRdb holds here is the immuneACCESS table cut down to in-frame rearrangements. Part of the clones is not present; checked against another copy, under half of the missing clones reflect an unresolved V gene, and the others are unexplained. V, J and clone size are taken as reported in that table, and D and trimming were inferred from the DNA itself. The sample contains about 490,000 clones, approximately 80% of them found a single time. The ten top clones hold 10% to 15% of the sample.

Turning to this clone: Its antigen has not been determined. Base quality data are lacking; no much larger clone is found one base away.

As encoded in the germline V gene, CDR1 is MDHEN while CDR2 is SYDVKM. V sheds 5 bases and J sheds 7 bases, leaving 8 bases between their ends. Taken from cysteine to phenylalanine, the CDR3 has 11 residues. Only CDR3 DNA remains: 33 bases, in frame from the first base. The donors were healthy, HIV-negative adults who had no recently reported acute infections or vaccinations. Only Caucasian adults living in Nashville, Tennessee, USA were represented among the donors. For unsorted samples, tens of millions of PBMCs were counted and genomic DNA was extracted with the QIAamp DNA Blood Mini kit. After blood collection by leukapheresis, PBMCs were isolated using Ficoll-Histopaque density gradient centrifugation and then cryopreserved in the vapor phase of liquid nitrogen.

This chain joins TRBV28 to TRBJ2-5; the D gene cannot be named for sure. Sequencing was carried out using PBMCs. The source is a woman in her 40s in good health. Some clones in this sample may be carry-over from other donors' samples. DNA sequence: TGTGCCAGCAGTGATCCTGGGACCCAGTACTTC. Its amino acids are CASSDPGTQYF.